Included here is one T cell receptor beta chain sequence, with context. Antigen unknown. Deletions cut 8 bases from V and 5 bases from J, with 10 bases between. The CDR3 extends over 11 amino acids. CDR1 and CDR2 from the germline V gene are MDHEN and SYDVKM. The authors divided CD4+ cells into CD45RA+ naive and CD45RA-negative memory subsets. These data belong to a study of shared clonotypes between healthy human individuals. Study-wide context: Donors had three CD4 naive, three CD4 memory, two CD8 naive and one CD8 memory plate apiece.

Here immunoSEQ multiplex PCR was the method, and the copy in TCRdb shows in-frame clones only, minus some. In the table there are about 530,000 clones, about 96% of which are singletons. Findings and limits, study-wide: In contrast to clonotypes shared by all four donors, non-shared clonotypes had lower generation probabilities. Despite large depth, sorted-subset datasets appeared incompletely sequenced.

Sample: naive CD4+ T cells sorted from blood. The sample's subset: CD45RA+ positively selected. The source of this sequence is a woman in her twenties or thirties in good health. The chain recombines TRBV28 with TRBJ2-7, with unresolved D. CDR3 amino acids: CASGALDEQYF. The CDR3 DNA sequence: TGTGCCAGCGGAGCTCTAGACGAGCAGTACTTC.